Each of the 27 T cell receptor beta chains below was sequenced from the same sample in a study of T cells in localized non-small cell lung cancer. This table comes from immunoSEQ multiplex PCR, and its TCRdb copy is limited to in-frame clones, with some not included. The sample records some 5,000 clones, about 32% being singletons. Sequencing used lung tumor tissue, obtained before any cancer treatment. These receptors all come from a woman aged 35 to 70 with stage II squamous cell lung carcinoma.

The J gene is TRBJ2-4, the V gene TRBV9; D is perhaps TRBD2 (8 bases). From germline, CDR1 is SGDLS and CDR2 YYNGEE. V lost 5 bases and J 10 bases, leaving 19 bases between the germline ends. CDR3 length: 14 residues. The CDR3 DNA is TGTGCCAGCAGTCCAAGCGGGAGCAGGGGGATTCAGTACTTC. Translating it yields CASSPSGSRGIQYF.

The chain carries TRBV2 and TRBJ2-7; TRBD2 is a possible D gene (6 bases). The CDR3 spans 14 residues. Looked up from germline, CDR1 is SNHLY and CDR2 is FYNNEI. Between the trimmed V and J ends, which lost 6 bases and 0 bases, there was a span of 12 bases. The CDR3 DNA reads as TGTGCCAGCAGGGAGGGCAGGATCTCCTACGAGCAGTACTTC. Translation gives CASREGRISYEQYF.

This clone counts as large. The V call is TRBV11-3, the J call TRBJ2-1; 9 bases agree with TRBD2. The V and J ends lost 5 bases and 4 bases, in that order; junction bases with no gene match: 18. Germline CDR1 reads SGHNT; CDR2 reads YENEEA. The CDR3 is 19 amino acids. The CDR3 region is CASSDKSQRLADTYNEQFF. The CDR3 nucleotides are TGTGCCAGCAGCGACAAGTCGCAAAGACTAGCGGACACTTACAATGAGCAGTTCTTC.

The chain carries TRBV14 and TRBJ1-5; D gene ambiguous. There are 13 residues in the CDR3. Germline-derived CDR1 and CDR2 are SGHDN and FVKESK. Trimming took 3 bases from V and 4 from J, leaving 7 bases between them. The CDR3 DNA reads TGTGCCAGCAGCCACTCCAATAATCAGCCCCAGCATTTT. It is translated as CASSHSNNQPQHF.

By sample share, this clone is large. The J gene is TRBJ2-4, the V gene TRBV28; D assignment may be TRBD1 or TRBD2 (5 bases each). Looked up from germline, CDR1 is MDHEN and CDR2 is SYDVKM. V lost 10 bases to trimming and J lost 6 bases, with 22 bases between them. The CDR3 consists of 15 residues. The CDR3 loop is CAIETGTGGRNIQYF. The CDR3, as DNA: TGTGCCATCGAGACCGGGACGGGCGGTAGAAACATTCAGTACTTC. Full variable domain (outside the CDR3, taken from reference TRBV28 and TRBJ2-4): DVKVTQSSRYLVKRTGEKVFLECVQDMDHENMFWYRQDPGLGLRLIYFSYDVKMKEKGDIPEGYSVSREKKERFSLILESASTNQTSMYLCAIETGTGGRNIQYFGAGTRLSVL.

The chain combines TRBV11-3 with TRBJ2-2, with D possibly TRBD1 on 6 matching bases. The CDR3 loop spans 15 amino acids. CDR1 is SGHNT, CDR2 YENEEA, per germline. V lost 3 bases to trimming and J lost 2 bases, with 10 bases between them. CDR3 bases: TGTGCCAGCAGCTTCCAGGGGAGTAACACCGGGGAGCTGTTTTTT. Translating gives CASSFQGSNTGELFF.

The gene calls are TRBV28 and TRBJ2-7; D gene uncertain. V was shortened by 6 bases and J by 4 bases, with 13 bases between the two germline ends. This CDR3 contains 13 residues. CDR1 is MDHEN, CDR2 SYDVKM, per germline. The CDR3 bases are TGTGCCAGCAGCCCGATGGTCTCTTACGAGCAGTACTTC. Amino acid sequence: CASSPMVSYEQYF.

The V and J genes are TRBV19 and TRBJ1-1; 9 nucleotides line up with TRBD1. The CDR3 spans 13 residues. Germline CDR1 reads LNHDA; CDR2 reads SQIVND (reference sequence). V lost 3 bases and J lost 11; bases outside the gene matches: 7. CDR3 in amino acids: CASSMKGQGAAFF. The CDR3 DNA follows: TGTGCCAGTAGTATGAAGGGACAGGGCGCGGCTTTCTTT.

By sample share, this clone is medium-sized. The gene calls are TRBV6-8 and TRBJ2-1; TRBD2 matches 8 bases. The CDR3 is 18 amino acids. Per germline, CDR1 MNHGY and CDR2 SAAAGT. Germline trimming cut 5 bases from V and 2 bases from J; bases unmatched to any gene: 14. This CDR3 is CASSEFVLAGGAYNEQFF. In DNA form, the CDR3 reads TGTGCCAGCAGTGAGTTCGTTCTGGCGGGAGGCGCCTACAATGAGCAGTTCTTC.

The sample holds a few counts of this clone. In nucleotides, the CDR3 is TGTGCCAGCAGCGTAGCGGGACTAGCGGAAGAGACCCAGTACTTC. Amino acids: CASSVAGLAEETQYF. The chain joins TRBV9 to TRBJ2-5; 11 bases line up with TRBD2. J lost 3 bases, V lost 0 bases, and 1 base had no gene match. CDR1 is SGDLS, CDR2 YYNGEE, per germline. CDR3 length: 15 amino acids.

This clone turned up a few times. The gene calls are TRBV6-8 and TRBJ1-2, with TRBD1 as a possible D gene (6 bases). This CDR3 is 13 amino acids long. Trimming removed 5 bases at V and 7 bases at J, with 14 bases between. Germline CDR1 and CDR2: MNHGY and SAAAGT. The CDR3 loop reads CASSPGGGSGYTF. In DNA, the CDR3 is TGTGCCAGCAGTCCCGGGGGGGGCTCTGGCTACACCTTC.

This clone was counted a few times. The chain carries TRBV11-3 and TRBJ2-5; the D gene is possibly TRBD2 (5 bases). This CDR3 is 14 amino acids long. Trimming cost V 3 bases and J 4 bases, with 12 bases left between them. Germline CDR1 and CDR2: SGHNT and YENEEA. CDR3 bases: TGTGCCAGCAGCTTGTCGGGATTTGGAGAGACCCAGTACTTC. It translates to CASSLSGFGETQYF.

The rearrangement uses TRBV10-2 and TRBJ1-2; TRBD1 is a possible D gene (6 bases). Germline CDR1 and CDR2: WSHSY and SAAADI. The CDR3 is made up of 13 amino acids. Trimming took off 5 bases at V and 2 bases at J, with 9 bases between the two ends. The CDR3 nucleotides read TGCGCCAGCAGTTTTGACAGGAACTATGGCTACACCTTC. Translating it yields CASSFDRNYGYTF.

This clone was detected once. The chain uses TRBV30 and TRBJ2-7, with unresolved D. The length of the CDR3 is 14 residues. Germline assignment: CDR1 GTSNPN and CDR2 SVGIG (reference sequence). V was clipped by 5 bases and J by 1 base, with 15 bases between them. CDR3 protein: CAWEDILVSYEQYF. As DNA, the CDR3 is TGTGCCTGGGAAGATATCTTAGTATCCTACGAGCAGTACTTC.

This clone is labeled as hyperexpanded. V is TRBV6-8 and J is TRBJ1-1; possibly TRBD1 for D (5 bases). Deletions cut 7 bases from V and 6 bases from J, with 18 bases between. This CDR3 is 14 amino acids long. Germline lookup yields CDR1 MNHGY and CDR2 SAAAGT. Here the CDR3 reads CASTPSGPLAEAFF. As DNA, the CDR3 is TGTGCCAGCACCCCCTCGGGACCACTAGCTGAAGCTTTCTTT.

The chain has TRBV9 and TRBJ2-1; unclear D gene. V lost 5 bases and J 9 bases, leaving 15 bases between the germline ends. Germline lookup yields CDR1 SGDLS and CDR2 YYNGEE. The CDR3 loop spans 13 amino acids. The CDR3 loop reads CASSEWNGGEQFF. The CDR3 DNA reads TGTGCCAGCAGTGAATGGAACGGTGGTGAGCAGTTCTTC.

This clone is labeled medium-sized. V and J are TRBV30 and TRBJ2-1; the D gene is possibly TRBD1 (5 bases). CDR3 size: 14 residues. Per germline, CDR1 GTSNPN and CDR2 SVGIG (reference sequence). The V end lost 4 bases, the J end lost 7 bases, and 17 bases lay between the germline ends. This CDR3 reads CAWTTGAPLNEQFF. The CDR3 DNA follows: TGTGCCTGGACCACAGGCGCCCCCTTGAATGAGCAGTTCTTC.

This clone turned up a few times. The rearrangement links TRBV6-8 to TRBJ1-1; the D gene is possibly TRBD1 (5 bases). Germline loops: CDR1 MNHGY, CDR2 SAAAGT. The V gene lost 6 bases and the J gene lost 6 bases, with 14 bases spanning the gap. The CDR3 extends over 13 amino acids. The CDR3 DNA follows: TGTGCCAGCAGCGCAAGGCGGGGCGCTGAAGCTTTCTTT. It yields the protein CASSARRGAEAFF.

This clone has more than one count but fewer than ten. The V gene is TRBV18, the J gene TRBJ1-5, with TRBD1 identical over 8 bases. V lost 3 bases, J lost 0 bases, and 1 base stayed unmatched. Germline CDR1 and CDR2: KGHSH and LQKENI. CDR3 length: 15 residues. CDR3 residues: CASSPGQVSNQPQHF. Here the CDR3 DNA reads TGTGCCAGCTCACCGGGACAGGTTAGCAATCAGCCCCAGCATTTT.

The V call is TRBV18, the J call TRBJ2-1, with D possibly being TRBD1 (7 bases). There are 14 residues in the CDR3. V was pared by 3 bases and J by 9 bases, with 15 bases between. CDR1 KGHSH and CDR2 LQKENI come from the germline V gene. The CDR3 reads CASSPQGGPGEQFF. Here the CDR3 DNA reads TGTGCCAGCTCACCCCAGGGGGGACCAGGTGAGCAGTTCTTC. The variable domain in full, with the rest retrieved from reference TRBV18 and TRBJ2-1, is NAGVMQNPRHLVRRRGQEARLRCSPMKGHSHVYWYRQLPEEGLKFMVYLQKENIIDESGMPKERFSAEFPKEGPSILRIQQVVRGDSAAYFCASSPQGGPGEQFFGPGTRLTVL.

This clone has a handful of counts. CDR3 in amino acids: CASSGFTPYYEQYF. DNA for the CDR3: TGTGCCAGCAGTGGATTCACCCCTTACTACGAGCAGTACTTC. The V call is TRBV2, the J call TRBJ2-7, with D hard to call. The CDR3 is made up of 14 amino acids. Trimming took off 4 bases at V and 3 bases at J, with 13 bases between the two ends. Germline CDR1 and CDR2: SNHLY and FYNNEI.

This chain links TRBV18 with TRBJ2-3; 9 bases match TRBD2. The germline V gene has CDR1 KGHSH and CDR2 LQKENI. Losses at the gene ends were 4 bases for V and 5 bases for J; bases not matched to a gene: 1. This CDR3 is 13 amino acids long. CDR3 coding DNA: TGTGCCAGCTCACTACTAGCGGGAGATACGCAGTATTTT. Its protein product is CASSLLAGDTQYF.

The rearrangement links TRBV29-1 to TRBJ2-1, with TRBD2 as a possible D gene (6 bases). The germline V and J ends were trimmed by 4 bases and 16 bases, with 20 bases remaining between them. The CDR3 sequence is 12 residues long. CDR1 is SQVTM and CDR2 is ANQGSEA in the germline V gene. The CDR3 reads CSVVGLGEMGFF. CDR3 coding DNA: TGCAGCGTTGTGGGACTCGGGGAAATGGGATTCTTC.

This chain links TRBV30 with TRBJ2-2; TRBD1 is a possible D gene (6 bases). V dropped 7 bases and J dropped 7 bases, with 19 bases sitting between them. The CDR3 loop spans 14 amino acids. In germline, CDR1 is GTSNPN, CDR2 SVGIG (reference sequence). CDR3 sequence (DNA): TGTGCCTCCCGGTGGGGGCCAGGGTTCGGGGAGCTGTTTTTT. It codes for CASRWGPGFGELFF.

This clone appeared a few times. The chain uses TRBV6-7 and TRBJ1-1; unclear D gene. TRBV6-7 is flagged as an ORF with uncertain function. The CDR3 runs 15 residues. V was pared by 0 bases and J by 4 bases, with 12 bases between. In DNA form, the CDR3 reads TGTGCCAGCAGTTACTCGGCCCCGGCTGGCACTGAAGCTTTCTTT. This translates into CASSYSAPAGTEAFF.

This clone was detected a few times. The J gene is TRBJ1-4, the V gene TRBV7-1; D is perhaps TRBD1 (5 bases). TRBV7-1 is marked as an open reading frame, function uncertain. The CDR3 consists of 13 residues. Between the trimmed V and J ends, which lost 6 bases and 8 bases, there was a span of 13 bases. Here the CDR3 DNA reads TGTGCCAGCAGTCTGGGGGAGGGCGAAAAACTGTTTTTT. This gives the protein CASSLGEGEKLFF.

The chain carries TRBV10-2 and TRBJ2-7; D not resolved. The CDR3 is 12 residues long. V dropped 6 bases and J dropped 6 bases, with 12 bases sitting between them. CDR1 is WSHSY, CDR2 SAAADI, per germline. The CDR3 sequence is CASRGNSGEQYF. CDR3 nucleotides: TGCGCCAGCAGGGGGAATTCGGGCGAGCAGTACTTC.